This T cell receptor beta chain was recovered during a study of blood T cells in healthy people across ages. About the research overall: Through template switching, about one barcoded beta molecule was captured per two T cells, as measured in model experiments.

They isolated at least 6 million PBMCs from each sample. Germline-derived CDR1 and CDR2 are SGHTA and FQGTGA. CDR3 size: 16 residues. With 4 bases clipped from V and 0 bases from J, the junction kept 4 bases outside the gene matches. A second PCR of 7 to 11 cycles used a sample-barcoded 5' primer and a J-beta primer mix. One entry per CDR3 protein, called by TCRdb with MiXCR from the 5' RACE reads. This sample carries roughly 800,000 distinct CDR3 sequences, 20% to 25% of them seen once, and the ten largest clones take roughly 3.8%. This sample also belongs to another study, concerning T cells of mothers and their children. As reported in that work: The donors comprised over 5 children and their three healthy Caucasian mothers. Maternal samples each gave over 8 million TCR beta CDR3 reads, and child samples several million each.

The sequencing input was blood. This receptor was obtained from a boy aged 5-17 years in good health. The rearrangement links TRBV7-3 to TRBJ2-3, with 10 bases fitting TRBD2. CDR3 sequence: CASSSLAGASTDTQYF. In nucleotides, the CDR3 is TGTGCCAGCAGCTCTCTAGCGGGGGCTAGCACAGATACGCAGTATTTT.